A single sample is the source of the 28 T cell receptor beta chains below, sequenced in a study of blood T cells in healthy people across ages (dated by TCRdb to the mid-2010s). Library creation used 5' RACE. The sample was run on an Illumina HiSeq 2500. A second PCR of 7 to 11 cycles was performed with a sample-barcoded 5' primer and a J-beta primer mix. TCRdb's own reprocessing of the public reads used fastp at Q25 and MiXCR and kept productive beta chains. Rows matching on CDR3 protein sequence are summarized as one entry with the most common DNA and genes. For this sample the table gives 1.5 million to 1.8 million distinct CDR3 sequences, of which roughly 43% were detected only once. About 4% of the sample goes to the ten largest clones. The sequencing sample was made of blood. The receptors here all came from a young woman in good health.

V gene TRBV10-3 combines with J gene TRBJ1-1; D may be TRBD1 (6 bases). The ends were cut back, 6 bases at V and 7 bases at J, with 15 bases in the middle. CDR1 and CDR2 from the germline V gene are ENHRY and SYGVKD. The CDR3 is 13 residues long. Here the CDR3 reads CAISATGTFEAFF. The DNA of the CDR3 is TGTGCCATCAGCGCAACAGGGACCTTTGAAGCTTTCTTT.

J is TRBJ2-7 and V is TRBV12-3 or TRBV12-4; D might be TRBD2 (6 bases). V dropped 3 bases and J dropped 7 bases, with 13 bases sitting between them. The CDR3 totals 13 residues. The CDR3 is CASSFGGQREQYF. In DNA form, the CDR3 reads TGTGCCAGCAGTTTCGGGGGTCAGAGGGAGCAGTACTTC.

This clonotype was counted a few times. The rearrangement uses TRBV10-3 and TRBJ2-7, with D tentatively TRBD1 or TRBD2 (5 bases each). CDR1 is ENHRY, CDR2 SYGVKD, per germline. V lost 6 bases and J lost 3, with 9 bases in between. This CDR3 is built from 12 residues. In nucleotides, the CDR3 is TGTGCCATCAGCGGGACCATCTACGAGCAGTACTTC. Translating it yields CAISGTIYEQYF.

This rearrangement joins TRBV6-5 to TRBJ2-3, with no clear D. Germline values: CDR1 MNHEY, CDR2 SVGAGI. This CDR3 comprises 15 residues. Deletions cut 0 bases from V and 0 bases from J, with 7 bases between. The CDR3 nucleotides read TGTGCCAGCAGTTACTCCGGCTTTAGCACAGATACGCAGTATTTT. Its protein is CASSYSGFSTDTQYF.

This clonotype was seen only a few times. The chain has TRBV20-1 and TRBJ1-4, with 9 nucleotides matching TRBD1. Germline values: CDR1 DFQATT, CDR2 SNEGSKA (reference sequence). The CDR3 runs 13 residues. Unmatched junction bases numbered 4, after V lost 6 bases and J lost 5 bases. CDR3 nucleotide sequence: TGCAGTGCCGAGGACAGGGGCAATGAAAAACTGTTTTTT. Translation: CSAEDRGNEKLFF.

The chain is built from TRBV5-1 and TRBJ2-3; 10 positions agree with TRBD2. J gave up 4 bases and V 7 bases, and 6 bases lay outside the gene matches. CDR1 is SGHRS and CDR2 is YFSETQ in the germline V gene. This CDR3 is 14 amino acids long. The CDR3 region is CASQAGGPADTQYF. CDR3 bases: TGCGCCAGCCAAGCGGGGGGGCCGGCAGATACGCAGTATTTT. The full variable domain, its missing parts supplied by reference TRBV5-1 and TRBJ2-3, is KAGVTQTPRYLIKTRGQQVTLSCSPISGHRSVSWYQQTPGQGLQFLFEYFSETQRNKGNFPGRFSGRQFSNSRSEMNVSTLELGDSALYLCASQAGGPADTQYFGPGTRLTVL.

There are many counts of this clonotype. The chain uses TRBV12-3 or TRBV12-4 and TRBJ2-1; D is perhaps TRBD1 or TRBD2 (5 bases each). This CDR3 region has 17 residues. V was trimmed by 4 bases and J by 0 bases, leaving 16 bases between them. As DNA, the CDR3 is TGTGCCAGCAGTTCCCCTCTAGTAGGGACCTCCTACAATGAGCAGTTCTTC. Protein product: CASSSPLVGTSYNEQFF.

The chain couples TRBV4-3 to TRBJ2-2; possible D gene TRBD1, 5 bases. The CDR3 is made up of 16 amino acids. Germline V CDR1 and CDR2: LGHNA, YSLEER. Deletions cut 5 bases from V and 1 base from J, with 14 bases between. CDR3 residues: CASSERQRWNTGELFF. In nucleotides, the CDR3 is TGCGCCAGCAGCGAGAGACAGAGGTGGAACACCGGGGAGCTGTTTTTT.

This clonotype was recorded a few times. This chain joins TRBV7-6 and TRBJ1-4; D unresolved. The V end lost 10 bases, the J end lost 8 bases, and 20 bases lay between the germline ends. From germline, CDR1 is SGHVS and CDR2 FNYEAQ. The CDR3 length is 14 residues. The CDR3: CANSRTPGGEKLFF. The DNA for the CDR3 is TGTGCCAACAGTAGGACCCCCGGAGGGGAAAAACTGTTTTTT.

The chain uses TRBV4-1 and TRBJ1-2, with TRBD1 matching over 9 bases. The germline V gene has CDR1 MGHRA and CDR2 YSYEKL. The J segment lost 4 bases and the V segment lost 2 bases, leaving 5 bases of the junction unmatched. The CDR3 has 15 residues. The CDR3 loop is CASSQSGTGIYGYTF. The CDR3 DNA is TGCGCCAGCAGCCAATCCGGGACAGGGATCTATGGCTACACCTTC.

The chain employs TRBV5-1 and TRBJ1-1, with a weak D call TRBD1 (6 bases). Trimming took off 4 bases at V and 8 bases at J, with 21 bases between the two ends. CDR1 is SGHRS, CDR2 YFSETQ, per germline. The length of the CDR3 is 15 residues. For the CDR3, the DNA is TGCGCCAGCAGCCAAGGGGGAGTCACCCAAACCGAAGCTTTCTTT. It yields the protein CASSQGGVTQTEAFF.

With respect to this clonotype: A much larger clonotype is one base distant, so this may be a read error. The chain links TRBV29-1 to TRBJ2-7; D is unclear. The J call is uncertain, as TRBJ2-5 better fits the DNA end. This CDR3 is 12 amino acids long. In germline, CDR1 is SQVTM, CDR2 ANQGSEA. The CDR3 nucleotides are TGCAGCGTTGAGGCTAACCGAGAGACCCAGTACTTC. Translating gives CSVEANRETQYF.

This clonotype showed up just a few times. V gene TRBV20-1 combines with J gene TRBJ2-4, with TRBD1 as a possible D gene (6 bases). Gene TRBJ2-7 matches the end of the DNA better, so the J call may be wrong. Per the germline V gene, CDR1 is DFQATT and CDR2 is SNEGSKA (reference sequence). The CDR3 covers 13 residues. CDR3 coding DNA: TGCAGTGCGACCGACAGGAAACAGGACGAGCAGTACTTC. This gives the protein CSATDRKQDEQYF.

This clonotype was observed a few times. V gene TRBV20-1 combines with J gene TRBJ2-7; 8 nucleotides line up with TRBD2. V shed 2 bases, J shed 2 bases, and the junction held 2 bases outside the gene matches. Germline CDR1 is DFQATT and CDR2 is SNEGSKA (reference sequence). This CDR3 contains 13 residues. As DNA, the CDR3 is TGCAGTGCTAGAACTAGCGGTCCCTACGAGCAGTACTTC. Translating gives CSARTSGPYEQYF.

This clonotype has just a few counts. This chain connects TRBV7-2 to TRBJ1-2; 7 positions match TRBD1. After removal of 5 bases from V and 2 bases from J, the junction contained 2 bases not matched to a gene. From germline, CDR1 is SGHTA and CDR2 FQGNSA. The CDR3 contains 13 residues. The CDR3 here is CASSMGQNYGYTF. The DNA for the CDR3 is TGTGCCAGCAGCATGGGACAGAACTATGGCTACACCTTC.

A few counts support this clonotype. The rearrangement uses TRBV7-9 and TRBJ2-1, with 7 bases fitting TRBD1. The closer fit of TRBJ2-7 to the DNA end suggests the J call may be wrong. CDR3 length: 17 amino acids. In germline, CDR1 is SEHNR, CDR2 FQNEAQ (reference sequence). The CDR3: CASSPPQGLSSYNEQYF. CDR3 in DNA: TGTGCCAGCAGCCCACCACAGGGGCTTAGCTCCTACAATGAGCAGTACTTC.

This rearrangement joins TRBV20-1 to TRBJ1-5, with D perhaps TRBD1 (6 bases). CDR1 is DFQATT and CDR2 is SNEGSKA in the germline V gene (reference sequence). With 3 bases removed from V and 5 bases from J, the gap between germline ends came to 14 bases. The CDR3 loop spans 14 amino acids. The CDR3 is CSASNRVGDQPQHF. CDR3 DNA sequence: TGCAGTGCTAGCAACAGGGTGGGGGATCAGCCCCAGCATTTT.

CDR3 bases: TGTGCCAGCAGCCCAGTTCCAGGGGGCAATCAGCCCCAGCATTTT. Translated, it gives CASSPVPGGNQPQHF. The chain links TRBV7-2 to TRBJ1-5, with D possibly matching TRBD1 (6 bases). Germline CDR1 SGHTA, CDR2 FQGNSA. This CDR3 is built from 15 residues. The V and J ends lost 5 bases and 2 bases respectively, with 13 bases between them. Filled out from reference TRBV7-2 and TRBJ1-5, the complete variable domain reads GAGVSQSPSNKVTEKGKDVELRCDPISGHTALYWYRQSLGQGLEFLIYFQGNSAPDKSGLPSDRFSAERTGGSVSTLTIQRTQQEDSAVYLCASSPVPGGNQPQHFGDGTRLSIL.

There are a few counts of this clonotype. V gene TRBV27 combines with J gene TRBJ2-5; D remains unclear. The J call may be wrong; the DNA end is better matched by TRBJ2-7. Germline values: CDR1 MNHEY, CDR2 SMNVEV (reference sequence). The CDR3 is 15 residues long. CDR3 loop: CASSLAVPLSNEQYF. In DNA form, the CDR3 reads TGTGCCAGCAGTTTAGCGGTCCCTCTGTCCAACGAGCAGTACTTC.

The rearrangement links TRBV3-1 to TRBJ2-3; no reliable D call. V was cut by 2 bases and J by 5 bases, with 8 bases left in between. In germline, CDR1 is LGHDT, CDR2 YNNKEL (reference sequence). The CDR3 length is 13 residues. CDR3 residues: CASSQTRLDTQYF. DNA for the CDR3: TGTGCCAGCAGCCAAACTCGGCTAGATACGCAGTATTTT.

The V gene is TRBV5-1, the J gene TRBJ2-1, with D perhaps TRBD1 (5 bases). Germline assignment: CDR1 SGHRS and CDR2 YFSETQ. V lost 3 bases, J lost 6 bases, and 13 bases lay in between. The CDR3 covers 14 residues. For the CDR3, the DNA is TGCGCCAGCAGCTCAGGGTTTTCGGGCAATGAGCAGTTCTTC. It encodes CASSSGFSGNEQFF.

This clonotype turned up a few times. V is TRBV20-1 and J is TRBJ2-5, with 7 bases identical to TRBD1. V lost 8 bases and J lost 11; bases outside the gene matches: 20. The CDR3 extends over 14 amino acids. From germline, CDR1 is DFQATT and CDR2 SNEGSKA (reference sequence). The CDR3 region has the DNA TGCAGTCGACCTCGATCGGGACAGTACAATGAGCAGTACTTC. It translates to CSRPRSGQYNEQYF.

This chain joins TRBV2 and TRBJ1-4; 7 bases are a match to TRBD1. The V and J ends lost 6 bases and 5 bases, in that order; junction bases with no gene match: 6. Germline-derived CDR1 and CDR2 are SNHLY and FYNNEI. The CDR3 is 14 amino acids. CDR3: CASSLQGLNEKLFF. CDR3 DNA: TGTGCCAGCAGCCTACAGGGGCTAAATGAAAAACTGTTTTTT. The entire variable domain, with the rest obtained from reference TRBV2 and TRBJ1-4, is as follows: EPEVTQTPSHQVTQMGQEVILRCVPISNHLYFYWYRQILGQKVEFLVSFYNNEISEKSEIFDDQFSVERPDGSNFTLKIRSTKLEDSAMYFCASSLQGLNEKLFFGSGTQLSVL.

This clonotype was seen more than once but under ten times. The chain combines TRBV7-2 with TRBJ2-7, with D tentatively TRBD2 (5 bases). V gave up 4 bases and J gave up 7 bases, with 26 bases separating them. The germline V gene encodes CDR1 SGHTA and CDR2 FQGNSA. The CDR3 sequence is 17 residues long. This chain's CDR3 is CASSSEREARSYNEQYF. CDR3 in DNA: TGTGCCAGCAGCTCCGAACGGGAAGCCCGCTCCTACAATGAGCAGTACTTC.

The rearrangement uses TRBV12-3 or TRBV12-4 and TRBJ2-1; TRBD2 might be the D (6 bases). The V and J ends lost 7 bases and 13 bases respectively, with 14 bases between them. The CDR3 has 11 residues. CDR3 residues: CASITGTFQFF. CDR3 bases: TGTGCCAGCATTACCGGGACTTTCCAGTTCTTC.

In nucleotides, the CDR3 is TGTGCCAGCAGTTTAGCGGGGGGGCCATTCCATGAGCAGTTCTTC. It encodes CASSLAGGPFHEQFF. This chain connects TRBV27 to TRBJ2-1, with 9 bases fitting TRBD2. This CDR3 comprises 15 residues. CDR1 is MNHEY and CDR2 is SMNVEV in the germline V gene (reference sequence). The trim removed 2 bases at V and 8 bases at J, leaving 7 bases unmatched.

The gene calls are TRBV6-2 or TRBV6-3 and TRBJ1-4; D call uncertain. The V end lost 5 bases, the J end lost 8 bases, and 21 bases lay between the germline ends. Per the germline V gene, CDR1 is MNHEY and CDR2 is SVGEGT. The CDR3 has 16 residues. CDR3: CASSTPRTVPNEKLFF. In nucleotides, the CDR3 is TGTGCCAGCAGTACCCCTCGGACCGTGCCGAACGAAAAACTGTTTTTT.

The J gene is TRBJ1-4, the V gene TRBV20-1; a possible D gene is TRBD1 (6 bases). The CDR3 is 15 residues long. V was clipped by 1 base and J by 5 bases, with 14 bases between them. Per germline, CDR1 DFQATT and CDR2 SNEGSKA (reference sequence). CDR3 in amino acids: CSARASTGWNEKLFF. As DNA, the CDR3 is TGCAGTGCTAGAGCCTCCACAGGGTGGAATGAAAAACTGTTTTTT.